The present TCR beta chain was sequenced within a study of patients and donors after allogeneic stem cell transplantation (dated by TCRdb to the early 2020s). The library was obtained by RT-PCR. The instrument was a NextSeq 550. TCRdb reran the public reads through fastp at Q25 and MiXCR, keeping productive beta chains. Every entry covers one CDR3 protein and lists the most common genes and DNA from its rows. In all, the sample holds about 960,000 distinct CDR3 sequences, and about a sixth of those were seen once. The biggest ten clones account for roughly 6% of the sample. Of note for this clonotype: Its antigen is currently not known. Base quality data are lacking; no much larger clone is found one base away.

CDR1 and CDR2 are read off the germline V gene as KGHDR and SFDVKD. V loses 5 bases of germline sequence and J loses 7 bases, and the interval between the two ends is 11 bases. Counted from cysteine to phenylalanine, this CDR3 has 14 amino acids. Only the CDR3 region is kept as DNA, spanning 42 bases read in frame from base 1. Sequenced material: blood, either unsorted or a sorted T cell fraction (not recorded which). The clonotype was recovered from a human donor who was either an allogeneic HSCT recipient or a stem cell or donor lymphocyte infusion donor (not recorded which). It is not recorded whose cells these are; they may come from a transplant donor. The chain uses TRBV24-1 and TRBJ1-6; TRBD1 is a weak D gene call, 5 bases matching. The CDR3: CATSAGRENSPLHF. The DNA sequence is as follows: TGTGCCACCAGTGCGGGCAGGGAGAATTCACCCCTCCACTTT.